This T cell receptor beta chain was captured by sequencing in a study of regulatory T cells in long-lasting Graves disease. Notes on the study in general: A limited number of samples was an acknowledged limitation.

Time point described: newly diagnosed GD, antithyroid drugs for less than 3 months. PBMC-extracted RNA yielded the TCR library. Regarding this clonotype: No antigen is known for it. Possible read error: a much larger clone is one base away.

CDR3 length: 15 residues. The germline V and J ends were trimmed by 3 bases and 10 bases, with 19 bases remaining between them. Germline CDR1 is MDHEN and CDR2 is SYDVKM. CDR3-region Arm-PCR and iRepertoire HTBI primers produced the TCR beta libraries. TCRdb fed the multiplex PCR reads into MiXCR, producing one record per CDR3 protein. The table records hundreds of thousands of distinct CDR3 sequences, roughly 15% of them present only once. The sample was also linked to a second study, of T cells in Graves' hyperthyroidism and ophthalmopathy. This second study says: The study used the HTBI primer set for a first-round RT-PCR of the TCR CDR3.

V usage is TRBV28 and J usage is TRBJ2-1; no reliable D call. The material was peripheral blood mononuclear cells (PBMCs), obtained at new diagnosis, from a patient treated with antithyroid drugs. This TCR was sampled from a woman in her thirties with Graves disease. The CDR3 is CASSLTSQVPYEQFF. The CDR3 DNA reads TGTGCCAGCAGTTTGACCTCTCAGGTTCCCTACGAGCAGTTCTTC.